This TCR beta chain was captured in a study of blood T cell repertoires in COVID-19. Background on the study: Sources were T cells, B-cell-depleted T cells, or PBMCs; the material itself was cDNA or gDNA.

The study assigned cohorts using participant-reported clinical history. Cohort 3 donors counted as recovered after two negative PCRs, clearance, or resolved symptoms. How the authors handled the data: The authors estimated nucleated cell counts from reference gene primer amplification. TCRdb's table, derived via immunoSEQ multiplex PCR, lists solely in-frame clones and lacks some. D and trimming come from the DNA, and the V and J calls and clone size come from that table. The sample lists 430,000 or so clones; 88% were seen once. The CDR3 contains 14 residues. The V gene's germline CDR1 is MNHEY and CDR2 SVGAGI. Trimming pared 7 bases from V and 6 bases from J, leaving 18 bases between.

This rearrangement joins TRBV6-5 to TRBJ1-2; D possibly corresponds to TRBD1 (6 bases). The receptor comes from a woman in her thirties or forties who had recovered from COVID-19. Sequencing was performed on PBMCs or T cells enriched from blood (not recorded which). DNA for the CDR3: TGTGCCAGCACCCCGAGGGGGGGGCGTGATGGCTACACCTTC. Its translation: CASTPRGGRDGYTF.